Listed here is a single T cell receptor (beta chain). There is no known antigen for this receptor. Qualities for individual bases were not recorded, and no much larger clone is one base off. The data belong to a study of T cells in tumors after PD-1 blockade (dated by TCRdb to the late 2010s). Regarding the complete study: Patients were excluded if they had prior checkpoint blockade, use of systemic immunosuppressants, or recent radiotherapy or other anti-cancer therapy within 4 weeks. Peripheral blood samples averaged around 110,000 TCR templates (range roughly 21,000-270,000) and 35,000 to 45,000 unique clonotypes. Bulk TCR sequencing was performed on 10 to 11 peripheral blood samples from a handful of patients to compare blood and tumor clonotypes. Using site-matched tumors from BCC or SCC patients sampled before and after anti-PD-1 therapy, the study carried out paired single-cell RNA and TCR sequencing. Patients received pembrolizumab 200 mg every 3 weeks or cemiplimab 350 mg every 2 weeks. RECIST version 1.1 was used to evaluate clinical response. A subset of patients also received ongoing daily vismodegib 150 mg during anti-PD-1 treatment. Points the paper makes about the study in general: The source of novel T cell clones was not identified, and lymphoid organs or rare unexpanded clones within the tumor or the tumor periphery could be included among the possible sources. Approximately 40% of the TCR clonotypes from tumors also showed up in blood, and some novel exhausted tumor clones were present in pre-treatment blood, which suggests peripheral recruitment.

The immunoSEQ platform was used for deep TCRbeta sequencing. On the study's bioinformatics: Only productive rearrangements were exported from the immunoSEQ Analyzer for downstream analysis. Bulk TCRbeta clonotypes were assigned T cell phenotypes by matching to single-cell RNA+TCR-seq clones sharing the same TCRbeta sequence. Clone enrichment in tumor was computed as tumor frequency divided by PBMC frequency from bulk TCR sequencing. TCRs were grouped by GLIPH into specificity groups, defined as clusters of distinct TCRs likely recognizing common antigens via shared CDR3 motifs. Here the immuneACCESS table is served through TCRdb, limited to in-frame sequences with V and J called. Missing clones are a known gap in these copies; in checked studies unresolved V genes cover under half, and the rest lacks a known reason. The V and J calls and clone size come from that table; D and trimming were worked out from the DNA. In all, the sample holds 45,000 to 60,000 clones, and 60% to 80% of those were seen once. Clones ranked in the top ten supply about a sixth of the sample.

What this sample's time point label stands for: before anti-PD-1 therapy. For bulk TCRbeta sequencing, genomic DNA was extracted from tumor biopsies or peripheral blood, and input amounts ranged from about 616 ng to 6,500 ng. Every patient was a poor candidate for surgical resection and had histologically proven advanced or metastatic basal or squamous cell carcinoma. Of the approximately 10 patients in the basal cell carcinoma cohort, several underwent bulk tumor TCR sequencing. The CDR3, from cysteine to phenylalanine, totals 13 residues. Here the CDR3 DNA is all that survives: 39 bases in frame from base 1. Trimming takes 0 bases from V and 7 bases from J, and the germline ends sit 10 bases apart. The germline V gene (reference sequence) provides CDR1 SGHNT and CDR2 YYREEE.

The sequences come from PBMCs, collected before anti-PD-1 treatment. The sequence came from a human donor with basal cell carcinoma. The chain employs TRBV5-4 and TRBJ1-2, with the D gene too uncertain to name. The DNA sequence reads TGTGCCAGCAGCTTGGATGAGGGTGGTGGCTACACCTTC. Its protein is CASSLDEGGGYTF.